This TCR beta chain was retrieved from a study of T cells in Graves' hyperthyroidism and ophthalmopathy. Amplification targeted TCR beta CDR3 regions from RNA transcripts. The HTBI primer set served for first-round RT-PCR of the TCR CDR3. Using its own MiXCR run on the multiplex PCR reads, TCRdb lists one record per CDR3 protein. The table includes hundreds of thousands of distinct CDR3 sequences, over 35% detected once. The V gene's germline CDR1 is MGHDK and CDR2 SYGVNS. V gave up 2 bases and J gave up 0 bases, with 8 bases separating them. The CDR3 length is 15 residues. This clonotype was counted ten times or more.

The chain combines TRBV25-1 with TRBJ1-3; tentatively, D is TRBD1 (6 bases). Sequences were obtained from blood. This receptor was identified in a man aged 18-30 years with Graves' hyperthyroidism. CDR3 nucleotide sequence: TGTGCCAGCAGTGAAGGACAGAGCTCTGGAAACACCATATATTTT. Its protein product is CASSEGQSSGNTIYF. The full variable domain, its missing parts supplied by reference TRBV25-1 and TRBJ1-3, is EADIYQTPRYLVIGTGKKITLECSQTMGHDKMYWYQQDPGMELHLIHYSYGVNSTEKGDLSSESTVSRIRTEHFPLTLESARPSHTSQYLCASSEGQSSGNTIYFGEGSWLTVV.